These 4 T cell receptor beta chains were all obtained from the same sample, sequenced in a study of CD8 T cells in ankylosing spondylitis. The antigens for these receptors are not known. Using its own MiXCR run on the 5' RACE reads, TCRdb lists one record per CDR3 protein. This table has more than 400,000 distinct CDR3 sequences, approximately 5.3% appearing once. Regarding the study as a whole: Ankylosing spondylitis blood seemed to carry a telltale TCR beta motif made of several highly homologous variants.

The sample comprised blood, either unsorted or a sorted T cell fraction (not recorded which). The receptors here all came from a male donor with ankylosing spondylitis.

This clonotype was counted only a few times. This rearrangement joins TRBV11-1 to TRBJ2-1; D may match TRBD1 or TRBD2 (5 bases each). Trimming took 2 bases from V and 7 from J, leaving 12 bases between them. The germline CDR1 and CDR2 sequences are SGHAT and FQDESV (reference sequence). The CDR3 has 14 amino acids. The DNA of the CDR3 is TGTGCCAGCAGCTTATTGGGAGACAGTAATGAGCAGTTCTTC. This gives the protein CASSLLGDSNEQFF. The whole variable domain, filled in from reference TRBV11-1 and TRBJ2-1, reads EAEVAQSPRYKITEKSQAVAFWCDPISGHATLYWYRQILGQGPELLVQFQDESVVDDSQLPKDRFSAERLKGVDSTLKIQPAELGDSAMYLCASSLLGDSNEQFFGPGTRLTVL.

This clonotype was seen at least ten times. The chain employs TRBV7-8 and TRBJ2-3; D remains unclear. This CDR3 region has 12 residues. Germline V gene lookup returns CDR1 SGHVS and CDR2 FQNEAQ. Trimming removed 4 bases from V and 5 bases from J, with 7 bases in between. CDR3: CASSSLEDTQYF. The CDR3 region has the DNA TGTGCCAGCAGCTCCCTCGAAGATACGCAGTATTTT. Full variable domain (outside the CDR3, taken from reference TRBV7-8 and TRBJ2-3): GAGVSQSPRYKVAKRGQDVALRCDPISGHVSLFWYQQALGQGPEFLTYFQNEAQLDKSGLPSDRFFAERPEGSVSTLKIQRTQQEDSAVYLCASSSLEDTQYFGPGTRLTVL.

A few counts support this clonotype. This chain joins TRBV12-3 or TRBV12-4 and TRBJ2-5; D tentatively reads TRBD1 or TRBD2 (5 bases each). This CDR3 has 16 amino acids. The ends were cut back, 3 bases at V and 5 bases at J, with 19 bases in the middle. The CDR3, as DNA: TGTGCCAGCAGTTTTCCTCCGGGACGAGGCCCGGAGACCCAGTACTTC. This encodes CASSFPPGRGPETQYF.

This clonotype was counted many times. This chain links TRBV7-3 with TRBJ2-2, with TRBD2 matching over 9 bases. The length of the CDR3 is 17 residues. CDR1 is SGHTA and CDR2 is FQGTGA in the germline V gene. V was pared by 5 bases and J by 0 bases, with 7 bases of the junction left unmatched. CDR3 nucleotide sequence: TGTGCCAGCAGCCCCCATCTAGCGGGGACGAACACCGGGGAGCTGTTTTTT. Amino acid sequence: CASSPHLAGTNTGELFF.